The 18 T cell receptor beta chains below all came from one sample that was sequenced in a study of OX40 agonist ivuxolimab in advanced cancers. The protocol was immunoSEQ multiplex PCR, while the TCRdb copy is restricted to in-frame clones and leaves out a portion. The sample has 47,000 or so clones; over 85% are singletons. Specimen: CD4+ or CD8+ T cells sorted from blood, collected in a trial of the OX40 agonist ivuxolimab. The receptors stem from an adult with an advanced solid tumor such as melanoma, head and neck, liver or kidney cancer.

The genes are TRBV7-3 and TRBJ2-3, with D perhaps matching TRBD1 (6 bases). The CDR3 has 16 amino acids. V lost 5 bases and J 4 bases, leaving 19 bases between the germline ends. Germline V gene lookup returns CDR1 SGHTA and CDR2 FQGTGA. The DNA for the CDR3 is TGTGCCAGCAGCCCGGGTGGGGGCGCTGGTTCAGATACGCAGTATTTT. Protein: CASSPGGGAGSDTQYF.

V is TRBV9 and J is TRBJ2-5; D ambiguous. This CDR3 spans 15 amino acids. CDR1 is SGDLS, CDR2 YYNGEE, per germline. The germline V and J ends were trimmed by 0 bases and 5 bases, with 14 bases remaining between them. The DNA of the CDR3 is TGTGCCAGCAGCGTAGCTCGGAACAGAGAGGAGACCCAGTACTTC. Translating gives CASSVARNREETQYF.

This clone was recorded many times. V and J are TRBV7-9 and TRBJ2-2; D unclear. The ends were cut back, 5 bases at V and 2 bases at J, with 9 bases in the middle. The germline V gene has CDR1 SEHNR and CDR2 FQNEAQ (reference sequence). The CDR3 runs 14 residues. Written as DNA, the CDR3 is TGTGCCAGCAGCCCCTTAGGAAACACCGGGGAGCTGTTTTTT. Amino acid sequence: CASSPLGNTGELFF. The full variable domain, with the rest looked up from reference TRBV7-9 and TRBJ2-2, is DTGVSQNPRHKITKRGQNVTFRCDPISEHNRLYWYRQTLGQGPEFLTYFQNEAQLEKSRLLSDRFSAERPKGSFSTLEIQRTEQGDSAMYLCASSPLGNTGELFFGEGSRLTVL.

The chain links TRBV4-1 to TRBJ2-7; D is uncertain. Germline CDR1 reads MGHRA; CDR2 reads YSYEKL. Trimming removed 1 base from V and 0 bases from J, with 7 bases in between. The length of the CDR3 is 14 residues. The CDR3 reads CASSQVSPSYEQYF. For the CDR3, the DNA is TGCGCCAGCAGCCAAGTCAGCCCCTCCTACGAGCAGTACTTC.

J is TRBJ2-4 and V is TRBV19; TRBD2 might be the D (5 bases). CDR3 size: 13 residues. Germline V gene sequence: CDR1 LNHDA, CDR2 SQIVND (reference sequence). Trimming cost V 8 bases and J 4 bases, with 12 bases left between them. DNA for the CDR3: TGTGCCAGTTCGATCGGGGTAAAAAACATTCAGTACTTC. It codes for CASSIGVKNIQYF.

The rearrangement joins TRBV20-1 to TRBJ1-1; 8 bases align to TRBD1. J was trimmed by 8 bases and V by 5 bases; bases with no gene match: 4. The CDR3 sequence is 11 residues long. Germline values: CDR1 DFQATT, CDR2 SNEGSKA (reference sequence). CDR3 sequence: CSAHRDREAFF. The CDR3 DNA reads as TGCAGTGCTCACCGGGACAGGGAAGCTTTCTTT.

This rearrangement joins TRBV6-1 to TRBJ2-7; unclear D gene. This CDR3 is built from 12 residues. V dropped 3 bases and J dropped 4 bases, with 7 bases sitting between them. The V gene's germline CDR1 is MNHNS and CDR2 SASEGT. CDR3 loop: CASSDPSYEQYF. Here the CDR3 DNA reads TGTGCCAGCAGTGATCCATCGTACGAGCAGTACTTC.

In regard to this clone: The same CDR3 arises from other DNA sequences in this sample as well. This chain links TRBV7-6 with TRBJ2-1, with 9 nucleotides matching TRBD2. V trimming: 6 bases; J trimming: 0 bases; junction bases outside the gene matches: 6. Germline assignment: CDR1 SGHVS and CDR2 FNYEAQ. This CDR3 contains 16 residues. CDR3: CASSFSSGISYNEQFF. The CDR3 region has the DNA TGTGCCAGCAGTTTCTCTAGCGGGATCTCCTACAATGAGCAGTTCTTC.

CDR3 sequence: CASSPLGNTGELFF. The CDR3 DNA follows: TGTGCCAGCAGCCCCTTAGGAAACACCGGGGAGCTGTTTTTT. The chain joins TRBV7-8 to TRBJ2-2; D call uncertain. V was pared by 5 bases and J by 2 bases, with 9 bases between. The CDR3 spans 14 residues. From germline, CDR1 is SGHVS and CDR2 FQNEAQ.

This clone came up once. The J gene is TRBJ2-3, the V gene TRBV18; no firm D call. The CDR3 has 15 amino acids. Germline-derived CDR1 and CDR2 are KGHSH and LQKENI. V was cut by 0 bases and J by 0 bases, with 7 bases left in between. In DNA form, the CDR3 reads TGTGCCAGCTCACCACCCGACTCTAGCACAGATACGCAGTATTTT. Translating it yields CASSPPDSSTDTQYF.

This clone was observed a single time. The chain joins TRBV5-6 to TRBJ1-5; weak D call: TRBD1 (6 bases). CDR1 and CDR2 from the germline V gene are SGHDT and YYEEEE. The CDR3 extends over 15 amino acids. Trimming removed 0 bases from V and 2 bases from J, with 9 bases in between. CDR3 region: CASSLGGHGNQPQHF. The CDR3, as DNA: TGTGCCAGCAGCTTGGGGGGGCATGGCAATCAGCCCCAGCATTTT.

V usage is TRBV7-2 and J usage is TRBJ2-7, with 12 bases matching TRBD2. V gave up 1 base and J gave up 5 bases; unmatched junction bases: 6. Germline V gives CDR1 SGHTA, CDR2 FQGNSA. The CDR3 sequence is 16 residues long. The CDR3 DNA reads TGTGCCAGCAGCTTAGGACTAGCGGGGGTTGCCAACGAGCAGTACTTC. It translates to CASSLGLAGVANEQYF.

The chain links TRBV19 to TRBJ1-2; the match to TRBD1 covers 9 bases. The germline V gene encodes CDR1 LNHDA and CDR2 SQIVND (reference sequence). The J segment lost 3 bases and the V segment lost 3 bases, leaving 8 bases of the junction unmatched. CDR3 length: 16 residues. The CDR3 sequence: CASSMRRTGGDYGYTF. The DNA of the CDR3 is TGTGCCAGTAGTATGCGTCGCACAGGGGGCGACTATGGCTACACCTTC.

The V gene is TRBV10-2, the J gene TRBJ2-7; unclear D gene. The CDR3 has 13 residues. Per the germline V gene, CDR1 is WSHSY and CDR2 is SAAADI. The V and J ends lost 3 bases and 1 base respectively, with 7 bases between them. This CDR3 is CASSEPPSYEQYF. The DNA of the CDR3 is TGCGCCAGCAGTGAACCGCCATCCTACGAGCAGTACTTC.

V gene TRBV6-1 combines with J gene TRBJ2-7; tentatively, D is TRBD1 (6 bases). The germline V gene encodes CDR1 MNHNS and CDR2 SASEGT. V lost 3 bases and J 6 bases, leaving 15 bases between the germline ends. The CDR3 consists of 14 residues. This CDR3 is CASSDYRALGEQYF. DNA of the CDR3: TGTGCCAGCAGTGATTACAGGGCTTTGGGCGAGCAGTACTTC.

The rearrangement links TRBV4-2 to TRBJ2-1; TRBD1 matches 8 bases. V lost 0 bases and J lost 2; bases outside the gene matches: 3. The germline V gene encodes CDR1 LGHNA and CDR2 YNFKEQ. CDR3 length equals 16 residues. CDR3 in DNA: TGTGCCAGCAGCCAAGATACAGGGGGTCCCTACAATGAGCAGTTCTTC. Encoded protein: CASSQDTGGPYNEQFF.

The V and J genes are TRBV19 and TRBJ1-1; D unresolved. The CDR3 runs 13 residues. Per germline, CDR1 LNHDA and CDR2 SQIVND (reference sequence). V lost 0 bases, J lost 6 bases, and 8 bases lay in between. The CDR3 protein is CASSIEPAAEAFF. CDR3 nucleotide sequence: TGTGCCAGTAGTATAGAGCCGGCAGCTGAAGCTTTCTTT.

This sequence joins TRBV9 and TRBJ2-2; D possibly matches TRBD1 or TRBD2 (5 bases each). V was shortened by 3 bases and J by 7 bases, with 16 bases between the two germline ends. The CDR3 has 15 amino acids. Germline V CDR1 and CDR2: SGDLS, YYNGEE. In DNA, the CDR3 is TGTGCCAGCAGCGGGGCAGGGACGAGTGACGGGGAGCTGTTTTTT. Protein: CASSGAGTSDGELFF.